Following are 8 T cell receptor beta chains from one sample sequenced in a study of radiotherapy plus CTLA-4 blockade in lung cancer. Data came from immunoSEQ multiplex PCR; TCRdb stores just in-frame clones and leaves some out. The table lists about 48,000 clones, 82% of them singletons. This material consisted of peripheral blood, taken from a patient treated with radiotherapy plus ipilimumab. These receptors came from a human donor with non-small cell lung cancer who had stable disease on radiotherapy plus ipilimumab.

V is TRBV9 and J is TRBJ2-1; TRBD2 matches 7 bases. The CDR3 extends over 15 amino acids. Germline V CDR1 and CDR2: SGDLS, YYNGEE. Trimming removed 0 bases from V and 7 bases from J; junction bases left unmatched: 7. CDR3 loop: CASSVVGGRRNEQFF. CDR3 bases: TGTGCCAGCAGCGTAGTTGGCGGGAGAAGGAATGAGCAGTTCTTC.

This clone has more than one count but fewer than ten. The J gene is TRBJ2-7, the V gene TRBV10-2, with 8 bases lining up with TRBD2. The trim removed 6 bases at V and 2 bases at J, leaving 3 bases unmatched. The CDR3 is made up of 13 amino acids. Germline V lookup: CDR1 WSHSY, CDR2 SAAADI. CDR3 in DNA: TGCGCCAGCAGAACTAGCGGCCCCTACGAGCAGTACTTC. Residues: CASRTSGPYEQYF.

This chain links TRBV28 with TRBJ1-5, with TRBD1 as a possible D gene (6 bases). The CDR3 runs to 16 residues. V lost 3 bases to trimming and J lost 9 bases, with 21 bases between them. Germline lookup yields CDR1 MDHEN and CDR2 SYDVKM. The CDR3 loop is CASSLDSSARGGPQHF. The CDR3 DNA is TGTGCCAGCAGTTTGGACAGCTCAGCCCGTGGTGGGCCCCAGCATTTT.

J is TRBJ2-7 and V is TRBV19; 7 nucleotides line up with TRBD2. The CDR3 is 16 residues long. With V trimmed by 4 bases and J by 2 bases, 11 bases remained unmatched. Germline V gene sequence: CDR1 LNHDA, CDR2 SQIVND (reference sequence). The CDR3 bases are TGTGCCAGTAGTAGATACGGCCTAGCGGAAACCTACGAGCAGTACTTC. This translates into CASSRYGLAETYEQYF. Together with reference TRBV19 and TRBJ2-7, the CDR3 gives the full variable domain: DGGITQSPKYLFRKEGQNVTLSCEQNLNHDAMYWYRQDPGQGLRLIYYSQIVNDFQKGDIAEGYSVSREKKESFPLTVTSAQKNPTAFYLCASSRYGLAETYEQYFGPGTRLTVT.

J is TRBJ2-7 and V is TRBV10-3; 8 positions match TRBD2. J gave up 3 bases and V 10 bases, and 5 bases lay outside the gene matches. Per germline, CDR1 ENHRY and CDR2 SYGVKD. This CDR3 region has 12 residues. The chain's CDR3 is CATFSGNYEQYF. The CDR3 region has the DNA TGTGCCACCTTTAGCGGGAACTACGAGCAGTACTTC.

This chain links TRBV10-1 with TRBJ2-3; D possibly corresponds to TRBD2 (5 bases). The germline gives CDR1 WNHNN, CDR2 SYGVQD (reference sequence). The ends were cut back, 8 bases at V and 5 bases at J, with 14 bases in the middle. The CDR3 contains 13 residues. Written as DNA, the CDR3 is TGCGCCAGCTCGGGGTCGGGTGAAGATACGCAGTATTTT. Translation gives CASSGSGEDTQYF.

On this clone: An end of the junction differs from the germline gene, which may be a read error. This chain joins TRBV30 and TRBJ2-2, with no clear D. The CDR3 length is 16 residues. Germline V gene lookup returns CDR1 GTSNPN and CDR2 SVGIG (reference sequence). The CDR3 reads CAWSVNTVLNAGELFF. For the CDR3, the DNA is TGTGCCTGGAGTGTTAATACGGTATTGAACGCCGGGGAGCTGTTTTTT.

This sequence joins TRBV30 and TRBJ2-1, with 8 bases that match TRBD2. The V and J ends lost 1 base and 6 bases, in that order; junction bases with no gene match: 5. The CDR3 contains 14 residues. Germline CDR1 reads GTSNPN; CDR2 reads SVGIG (reference sequence). The CDR3 reads CAWSGTSRANEQFF. The CDR3 DNA sequence: TGTGCCTGGAGTGGGACTAGCAGGGCCAATGAGCAGTTCTTC.